The rows below give T cell receptor beta chains drawn from one sample of a study of blood T cell repertoires in COVID-19. Produced via immunoSEQ multiplex PCR; TCRdb's table is partial and in-frame only. The data show 50,000 to 75,000 clones, 79% seen once. Material: peripheral blood. The receptor source for this set is a man between 60 and 70 years old with acute or convalescent COVID-19. Each CDR3 is given with its conserved first and last residue. The D gene is left open where the match is weak. Clone size is given for some rows only: seen once, a few or many times, or a class if the clone is expanded.

J gene,clone size,V gene,D gene,CDR3 protein,CDR3 DNA
TRBJ1-1,-,TRBV5-1,-,CASSLGGKRRDTEAFF,TGCGCCAGCAGCTTGGGGGGGAAGCGGAGGGACACTGAAGCTTTCTTT
TRBJ1-1,-,TRBV5-6,TRBD1,CASSWDSEAFF,TGTGCCAGCAGCTGGGACAGCGAAGCTTTCTTT
TRBJ1-1,-,TRBV24-1,-,CATQTGPGDTEAFF,TGTGCCACACAGACAGGACCTGGGGACACTGAAGCTTTCTTT
TRBJ1-2,-,TRBV27,TRBD1,CASSFVIQGSGYTF,TGTGCCAGCAGCTTCGTCATACAGGGGTCTGGCTACACCTTC
TRBJ2-1,-,TRBV7-3,-,CASSSTPNSYNEQFF,TGTGCCAGCAGCTCCACACCGAACTCCTACAATGAGCAGTTCTTC
TRBJ2-7,-,TRBV30,TRBD2,CAWSVREASEQYF,TGTGCCTGGAGTGTACGGGAGGCTAGCGAGCAGTACTTC
TRBJ1-1,-,TRBV11-3,-,CASSLVGTSEAFF,TGTGCCAGCAGCTTAGTCGGGACATCCGAAGCTTTCTTT
TRBJ2-3,-,TRBV27,-,CASSFQDTDTQYF,TGTGCCAGCAGTTTTCAGGACACAGATACGCAGTATTTT
TRBJ1-1,-,TRBV15,TRBD1,CATSRPTGGISEAFF,TGTGCCACCAGCAGACCGACAGGGGGAATTTCTGAAGCTTTCTTT
TRBJ2-7,-,TRBV28,TRBD1,CASIPGQGTHEQYF,TGTGCCAGCATACCGGGACAGGGGACCCACGAGCAGTACTTC
TRBJ1-3,-,TRBV7-6,TRBD1,CASSPQGAGGNTIYF,TGTGCCAGCAGCCCCCAGGGGGCGGGCGGAAACACCATATATTTT
TRBJ2-7,-,TRBV7-9,TRBD1,CASDRDSSYEQYF,TGTGCCAGCGATAGGGACAGCTCCTACGAGCAGTACTTC
TRBJ2-7,-,TRBV27,TRBD2,CASSPQGLGYEQYF,TGTGCCAGCAGCCCACAGGGACTAGGCTACGAGCAGTACTTC
TRBJ2-3,-,TRBV9,TRBD2,CASSGLAGVINTQYF,TGTGCCAGCAGCGGCCTAGCGGGAGTTATAAATACGCAGTATTTT
TRBJ1-2,-,TRBV5-8,-,CASSPEARGWQLKNYGYTF,TGTGCCAGCAGCCCCGAAGCACGAGGTTGGCAACTGAAGAACTATGGCTACACCTTC
TRBJ2-5,once,TRBV7-9,TRBD2,CASSLLAGGRETQYF,TGTGCCAGCAGCTTACTAGCGGGAGGCCGAGAGACCCAGTACTTC
TRBJ1-2,-,TRBV5-6,TRBD1,CASSFSRGRLNGYTF,TGTGCCAGCAGCTTCAGCAGGGGGCGCTTGAATGGCTACACCTTC
TRBJ2-3,-,TRBV5-1,-,CASSLTPQGDTQYF,TGCGCCAGCAGCTTGACTCCTCAGGGGGATACGCAGTATTTT
TRBJ1-4,-,TRBV4-1,TRBD1,CASSPRTGHEEKLFF,TGCGCCAGCAGCCCACGGACAGGACACGAGGAAAAACTGTTTTTT
TRBJ2-1,-,TRBV19,-,CASSTPGGGRGDEQFF,TGTGCCAGTAGCACCCCAGGGGGCGGGAGGGGGGATGAGCAGTTCTTC
TRBJ1-4,-,TRBV5-6,-,CASSLIISTNEKLFF,TGTGCCAGCAGCTTAATAATCTCCACTAATGAAAAACTGTTTTTT
TRBJ2-3,-,TRBV7-9,TRBD2,CASSLTSALGAAQYF,TGTGCCAGCAGCTTAACTAGCGCACTTGGGGCGGCGCAGTATTTT
TRBJ1-5,-,TRBV6-2/TRBV6-3,-,CASSQPMEGQHF,TGTGCCAGCAGCCAACCTATGGAGGGCCAGCATTTT
TRBJ2-1,-,TRBV5-4,TRBD2,CASSLDAGGADEQFF,TGTGCCAGCAGCTTGGACGCGGGAGGGGCGGATGAGCAGTTCTTC
TRBJ2-1,-,TRBV6-2/TRBV6-3,TRBD2,CASSYSKLAVDEQFF,TGTGCCAGCAGTTACTCGAAACTAGCGGTCGATGAGCAGTTCTTC
TRBJ2-1,-,TRBV2,TRBD2,CATSPGGQYNEQFF,TGTGCCACCTCCCCGGGAGGCCAATACAATGAGCAGTTCTTC
TRBJ2-5,-,TRBV9,-,CASSAYDRSETQYF,TGTGCCAGCAGCGCCTACGACAGGTCGGAGACCCAGTACTTC
TRBJ1-2,-,TRBV29-1,TRBD1,CSVHLGGQGPYGYTF,TGCAGCGTCCACTTGGGGGGACAGGGACCCTATGGCTACACCTTC
TRBJ1-5,-,TRBV6-2/TRBV6-3,TRBD1,CASSYYRGQPQHF,TGTGCCAGCAGCTACTACAGGGGACAGCCCCAGCATTTT
TRBJ2-7,-,TRBV18,TRBD2,CASSPGLAEISPEQYF,TGTGCCAGCTCACCCGGACTAGCGGAGATCAGCCCCGAGCAGTACTTC
TRBJ2-3,once,TRBV5-1,-,CASSSFLAPGADTQYF,TGCGCCAGCAGCTCCTTTCTAGCGCCCGGAGCAGATACGCAGTATTTT
TRBJ2-5,few,TRBV27,-,CASSSFRLQGTQYF,TGTGCCAGCAGCTCATTCCGTCTTCAGGGAACCCAGTACTTC
TRBJ2-1,-,TRBV19,TRBD2,CASSTRLAGGANEQFF,TGTGCCAGTAGTACACGACTAGCGGGAGGAGCCAATGAGCAGTTCTTC
TRBJ1-3,few,TRBV10-3,-,CAIMTDRSGNTIYF,TGTGCCATCATGACAGACCGCTCTGGAAACACCATATATTTT
TRBJ1-5,-,TRBV19,-,CASSPLTGRNQPQHF,TGTGCCAGTAGCCCTCTGACAGGCCGCAATCAGCCCCAGCATTTT
TRBJ2-7,-,TRBV6-6,-,CASSSILNEQYF,TGTGCCAGCAGTTCAATACTGAACGAGCAGTACTTC
TRBJ1-2,-,TRBV5-6,-,CASSLTGSNYGYTF,TGTGCCAGCAGCTTGACAGGCTCTAACTATGGCTACACCTTC
TRBJ1-4,once,TRBV18,-,CASSPTRGSTNEKLFF,TGTGCCAGCTCACCTACACGGGGGAGCACTAATGAAAAACTGTTTTTT
TRBJ1-2,-,TRBV5-4,-,CASSLGVLTGYGYTF,TGTGCCAGCAGCTTGGGGGTCCTTACCGGGTATGGCTACACCTTC
TRBJ1-4,-,TRBV3-1/TRBV3-2,-,CASSPQGFANEKLFF,TGTGCCAGCAGCCCCCAGGGGTTTGCTAATGAAAAACTGTTTTTT
TRBJ2-7,-,TRBV18,TRBD2,CASSPGLAGAISYEQYF,TGTGCCAGCTCACCGGGACTAGCGGGAGCTATATCCTACGAGCAGTACTTC
TRBJ1-1,once,TRBV2,-,CASSVDSSYTEAFF,TGTGCCAGCAGTGTGGACAGTTCTTACACTGAAGCTTTCTTT
TRBJ2-3,-,TRBV6-5,TRBD1,CASSYSKTGDTQYF,TGTGCCAGCAGTTACTCGAAGACAGGGGATACGCAGTATTTT
TRBJ2-3,-,TRBV24-1,TRBD2,CATSDLLAGVGYTQYF,TGTGCCACCAGTGATTTGCTAGCGGGAGTGGGATATACGCAGTATTTT
TRBJ2-1,-,TRBV10-1,TRBD2,CASGTSAHEQFF,TGCGCCAGCGGGACTAGCGCCCATGAGCAGTTCTTC
TRBJ2-1,few,TRBV24-1,TRBD2,CATSDGGGDEQFF,TGTGCCACCAGTGATGGGGGGGGTGATGAGCAGTTCTTC